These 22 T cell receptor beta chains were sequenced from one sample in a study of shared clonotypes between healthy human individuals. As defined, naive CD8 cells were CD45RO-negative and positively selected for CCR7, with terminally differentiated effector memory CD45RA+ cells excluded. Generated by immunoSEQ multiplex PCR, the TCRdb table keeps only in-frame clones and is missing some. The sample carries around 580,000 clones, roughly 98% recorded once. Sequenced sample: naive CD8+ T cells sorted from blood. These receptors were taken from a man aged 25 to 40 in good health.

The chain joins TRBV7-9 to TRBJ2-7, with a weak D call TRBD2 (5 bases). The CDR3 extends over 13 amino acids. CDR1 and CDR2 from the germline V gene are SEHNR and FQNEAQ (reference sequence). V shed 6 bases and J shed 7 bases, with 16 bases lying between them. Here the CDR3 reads CASSLPGVEEQYF. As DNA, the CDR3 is TGTGCCAGCAGTCTGCCCGGGGTAGAAGAGCAGTACTTC.

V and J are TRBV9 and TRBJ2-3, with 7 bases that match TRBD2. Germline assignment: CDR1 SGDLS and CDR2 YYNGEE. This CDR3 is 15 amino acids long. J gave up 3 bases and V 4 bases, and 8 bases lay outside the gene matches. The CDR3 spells CASSPRLAVTDTQYF. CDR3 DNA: TGTGCCAGCAGCCCCCGGCTAGCGGTAACAGATACGCAGTATTTT. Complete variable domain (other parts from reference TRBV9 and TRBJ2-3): DSGVTQTPKHLITATGQRVTLRCSPRSGDLSVYWYQQSLDQGLQFLIQYYNGEERAKGNILERFSAQQFPDLHSELNLSSLELGDSALYFCASSPRLAVTDTQYFGPGTRLTVL.

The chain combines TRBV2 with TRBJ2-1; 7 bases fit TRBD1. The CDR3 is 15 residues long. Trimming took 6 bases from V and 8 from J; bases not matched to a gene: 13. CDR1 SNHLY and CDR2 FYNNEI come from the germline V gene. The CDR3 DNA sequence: TGTGCCAGCAGACCCCAGGCAGGGGGATGGTATGAGCAGTTCTTC. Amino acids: CASRPQAGGWYEQFF.

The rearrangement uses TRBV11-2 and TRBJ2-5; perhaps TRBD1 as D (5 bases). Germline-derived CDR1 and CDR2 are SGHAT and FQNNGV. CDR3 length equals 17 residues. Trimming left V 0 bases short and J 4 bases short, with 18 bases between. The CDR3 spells CASSLDHLDSRLETQYF. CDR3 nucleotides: TGTGCCAGCAGCTTAGATCACCTCGACAGTAGATTAGAGACCCAGTACTTC.

The CDR3 coding sequence is TGTGCCAGCAGTAAACTTCCGGGACTAGCCCTCTACGAGCAGTACTTC. Protein product: CASSKLPGLALYEQYF. This chain uses TRBV2 with TRBJ2-7; 9 bases agree with TRBD2. Losses at the gene ends were 5 bases for V and 3 bases for J; bases not matched to a gene: 11. The CDR3 sequence is 16 residues long. Germline CDR1 reads SNHLY; CDR2 reads FYNNEI. Drawing the rest from reference TRBV2 and TRBJ2-7, the complete variable domain is EPEVTQTPSHQVTQMGQEVILRCVPISNHLYFYWYRQILGQKVEFLVSFYNNEISEKSEIFDDQFSVERPDGSNFTLKIRSTKLEDSAMYFCASSKLPGLALYEQYFGPGTRLTVT.

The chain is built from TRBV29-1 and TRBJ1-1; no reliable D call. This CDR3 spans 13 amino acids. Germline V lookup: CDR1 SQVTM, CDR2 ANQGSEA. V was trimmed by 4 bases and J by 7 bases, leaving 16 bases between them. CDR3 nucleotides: TGCAGCGTTGCGATAGGGAGCATGGGTGAAGCTTTCTTT. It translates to CSVAIGSMGEAFF.

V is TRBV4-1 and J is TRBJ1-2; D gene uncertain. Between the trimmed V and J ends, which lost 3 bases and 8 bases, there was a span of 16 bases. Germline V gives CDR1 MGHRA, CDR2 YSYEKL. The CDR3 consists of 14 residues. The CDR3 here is CASSQPEGRKGYTF. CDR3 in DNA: TGCGCCAGCAGCCAGCCAGAGGGTAGGAAGGGCTACACCTTC.

Here the CDR3 DNA reads TGTGCCATCAGTGGGCCGGGACAGGGTAATATTCTCTCCTACGAGCAGTACTTC. It encodes CAISGPGQGNILSYEQYF. The chain recombines TRBV10-3 with TRBJ2-7; 9 positions match TRBD1. CDR3 length: 18 amino acids. V shed 4 bases, J shed 0 bases, and the junction held 13 bases outside the gene matches. In germline, CDR1 is ENHRY, CDR2 SYGVKD.

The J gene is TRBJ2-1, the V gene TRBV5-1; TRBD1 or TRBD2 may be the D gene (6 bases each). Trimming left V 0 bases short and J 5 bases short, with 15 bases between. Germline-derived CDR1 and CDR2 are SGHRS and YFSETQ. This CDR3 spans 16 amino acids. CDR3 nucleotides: TGCGCCAGCAGCTTGGCCTTAGGGGGGTTTCACAATGAGCAGTTCTTC. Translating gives CASSLALGGFHNEQFF.

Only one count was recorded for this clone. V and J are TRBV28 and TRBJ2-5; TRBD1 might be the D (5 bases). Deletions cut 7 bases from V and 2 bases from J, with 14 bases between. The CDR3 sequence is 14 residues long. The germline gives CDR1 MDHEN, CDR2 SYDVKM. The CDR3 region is CASNHRSVQETQYF. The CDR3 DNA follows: TGTGCCAGCAATCACAGGTCTGTACAAGAGACCCAGTACTTC.

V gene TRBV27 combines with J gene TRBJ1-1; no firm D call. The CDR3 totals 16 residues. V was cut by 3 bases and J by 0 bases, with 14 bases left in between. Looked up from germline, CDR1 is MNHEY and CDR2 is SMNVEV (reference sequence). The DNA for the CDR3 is TGTGCCAGCAGTTTTGGGGTGGGTAATATGAACACTGAAGCTTTCTTT. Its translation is CASSFGVGNMNTEAFF.

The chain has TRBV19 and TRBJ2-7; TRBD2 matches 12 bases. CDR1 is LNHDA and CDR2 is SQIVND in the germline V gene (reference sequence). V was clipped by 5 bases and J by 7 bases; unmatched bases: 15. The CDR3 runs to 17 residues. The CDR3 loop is CASSLAGGRRAGREQYF. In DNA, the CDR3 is TGTGCCAGTAGTCTAGCGGGAGGGCGACGCGCCGGGCGGGAGCAGTACTTC.

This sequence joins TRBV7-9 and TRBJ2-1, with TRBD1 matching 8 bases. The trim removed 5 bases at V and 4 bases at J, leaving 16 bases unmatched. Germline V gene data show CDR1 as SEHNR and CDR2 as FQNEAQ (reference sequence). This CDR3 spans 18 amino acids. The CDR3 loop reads CASSQEEGGQGIYNEQFF. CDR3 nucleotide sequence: TGTGCCAGCAGCCAAGAGGAGGGAGGACAGGGAATTTACAATGAGCAGTTCTTC.

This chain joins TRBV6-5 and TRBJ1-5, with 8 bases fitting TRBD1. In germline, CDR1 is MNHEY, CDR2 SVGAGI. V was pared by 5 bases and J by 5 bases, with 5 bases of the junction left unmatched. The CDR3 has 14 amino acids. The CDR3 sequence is CASSAGQVYQPQHF. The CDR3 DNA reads TGTGCCAGCAGTGCGGGACAGGTTTATCAGCCCCAGCATTTT.

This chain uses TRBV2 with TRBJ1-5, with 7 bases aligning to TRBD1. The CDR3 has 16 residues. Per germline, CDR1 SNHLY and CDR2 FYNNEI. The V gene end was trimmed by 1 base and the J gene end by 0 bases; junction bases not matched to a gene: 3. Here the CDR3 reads CASSEGRTGSNQPQHF. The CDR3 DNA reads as TGTGCCAGCAGTGAAGGAAGGACAGGTAGCAATCAGCCCCAGCATTTT.

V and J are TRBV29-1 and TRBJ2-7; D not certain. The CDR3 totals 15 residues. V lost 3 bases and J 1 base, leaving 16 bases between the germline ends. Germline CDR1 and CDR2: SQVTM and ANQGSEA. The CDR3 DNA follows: TGCAGCGTTGAGTCGATCGTCTCCCAGTCCTACGAGCAGTACTTC. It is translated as CSVESIVSQSYEQYF.

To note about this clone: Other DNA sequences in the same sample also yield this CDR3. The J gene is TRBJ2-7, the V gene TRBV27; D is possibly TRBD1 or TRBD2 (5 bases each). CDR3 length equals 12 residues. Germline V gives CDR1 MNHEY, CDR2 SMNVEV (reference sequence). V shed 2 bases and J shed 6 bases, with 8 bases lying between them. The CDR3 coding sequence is TGTGCCAGCAGTTTAACGAGGGGCGAGCAGTACTTC. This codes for CASSLTRGEQYF.

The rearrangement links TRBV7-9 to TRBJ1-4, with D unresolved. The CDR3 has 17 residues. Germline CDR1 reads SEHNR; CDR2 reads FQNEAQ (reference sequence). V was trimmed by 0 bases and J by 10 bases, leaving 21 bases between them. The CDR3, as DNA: TGTGCCAGCAGCTTAGCGGTGATTACAGCGACGTCAGTAAAACTGTTTTTT. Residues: CASSLAVITATSVKLFF. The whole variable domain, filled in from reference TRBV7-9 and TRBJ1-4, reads DTGVSQNPRHKITKRGQNVTFRCDPISEHNRLYWYRQTLGQGPEFLTYFQNEAQLEKSRLLSDRFSAERPKGSFSTLEIQRTEQGDSAMYLCASSLAVITATSVKLFFGSGTQLSVL.

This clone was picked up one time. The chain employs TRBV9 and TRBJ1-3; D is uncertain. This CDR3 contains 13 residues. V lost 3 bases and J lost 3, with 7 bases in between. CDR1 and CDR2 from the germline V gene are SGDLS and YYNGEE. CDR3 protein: CASSDPVGNTIYF. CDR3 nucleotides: TGTGCCAGCAGCGACCCGGTTGGAAACACCATATATTTT. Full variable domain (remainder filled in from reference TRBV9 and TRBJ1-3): DSGVTQTPKHLITATGQRVTLRCSPRSGDLSVYWYQQSLDQGLQFLIQYYNGEERAKGNILERFSAQQFPDLHSELNLSSLELGDSALYFCASSDPVGNTIYFGEGSWLTVV.

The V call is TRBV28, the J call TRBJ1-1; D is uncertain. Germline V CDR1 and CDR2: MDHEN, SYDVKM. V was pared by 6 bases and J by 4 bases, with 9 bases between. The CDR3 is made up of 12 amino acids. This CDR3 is CASSLGATEAFF. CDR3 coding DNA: TGTGCCAGCAGCCTGGGCGCCACTGAAGCTTTCTTT.

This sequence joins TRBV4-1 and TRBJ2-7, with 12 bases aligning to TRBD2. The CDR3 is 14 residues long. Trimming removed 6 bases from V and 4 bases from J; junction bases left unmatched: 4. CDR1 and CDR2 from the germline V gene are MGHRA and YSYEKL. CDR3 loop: CASRKGTSGYEQYF. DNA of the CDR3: TGCGCCAGCAGAAAAGGGACTAGCGGGTACGAGCAGTACTTC.

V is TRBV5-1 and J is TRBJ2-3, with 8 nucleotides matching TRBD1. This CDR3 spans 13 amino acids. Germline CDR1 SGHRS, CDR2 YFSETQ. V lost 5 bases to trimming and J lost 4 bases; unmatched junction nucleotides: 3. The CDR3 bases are TGCGCCAGCAGAACAGGGGGAGCAGATACGCAGTATTTT. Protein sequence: CASRTGGADTQYF. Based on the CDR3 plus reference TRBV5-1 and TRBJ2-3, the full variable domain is KAGVTQTPRYLIKTRGQQVTLSCSPISGHRSVSWYQQTPGQGLQFLFEYFSETQRNKGNFPGRFSGRQFSNSRSEMNVSTLELGDSALYLCASRTGGADTQYFGPGTRLTVL.